This T cell receptor (beta chain) is from a study of blood T cell repertoires in COVID-19. Study-level background: Sample material is recorded as cDNA or gDNA derived from T cells, B-cell-depleted T cells, or PBMCs.

The CDR3 loop spans 13 amino acids. V lost 3 bases and J lost 4, with 10 bases in between. Germline CDR1 is DFQATT and CDR2 is SNEGSKA (reference sequence). TCRdb's copy holds only in-frame clones and misses some; the assay was immunoSEQ multiplex PCR. The sample includes approximately 84,000 clones, 75% to 90% of them seen just once. The chain combines TRBV20-1 with TRBJ1-5; no clear D gene. The receptor was derived from a human donor in a cohort sampled during active COVID-19. The sequencing sample was made of peripheral blood. CDR3 in amino acids: CSASWLINQPQHF. In nucleotides, the CDR3 is TGCAGTGCTAGTTGGCTGATAAATCAGCCCCAGCATTTT.